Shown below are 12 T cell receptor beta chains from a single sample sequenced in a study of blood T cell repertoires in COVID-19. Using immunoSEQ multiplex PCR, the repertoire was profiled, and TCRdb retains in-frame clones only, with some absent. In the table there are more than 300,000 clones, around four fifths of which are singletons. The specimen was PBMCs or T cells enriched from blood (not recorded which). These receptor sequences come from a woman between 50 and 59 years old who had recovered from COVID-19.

In nucleotides, the CDR3 is TGCGCCAGCAGCCGGGGGGACAGGGACACTAATGAAAAACTGTTTTTT. Translated: CASSRGDRDTNEKLFF. The genes are TRBV5-1 and TRBJ1-4; 9 bases match TRBD1. The ends lost 4 bases at V and 2 bases at J; junction bases unmatched: 6. Germline loops: CDR1 SGHRS, CDR2 YFSETQ. The CDR3 runs to 16 residues.

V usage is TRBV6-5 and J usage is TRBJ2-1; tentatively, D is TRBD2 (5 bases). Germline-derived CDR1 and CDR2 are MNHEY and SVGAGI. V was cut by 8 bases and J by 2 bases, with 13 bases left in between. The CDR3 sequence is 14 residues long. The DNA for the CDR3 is TGTGCCAGCCGCGTCGACTACACCTACAATGAGCAGTTCTTC. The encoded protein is CASRVDYTYNEQFF.

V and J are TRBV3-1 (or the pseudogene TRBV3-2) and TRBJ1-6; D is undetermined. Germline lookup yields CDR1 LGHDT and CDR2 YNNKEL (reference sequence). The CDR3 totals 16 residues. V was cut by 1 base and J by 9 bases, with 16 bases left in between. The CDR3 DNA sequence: TGTGCCAGCAGCCAAGGTTGGGAGCGGCCCAGTTCACCCCTCCACTTT. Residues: CASSQGWERPSSPLHF.

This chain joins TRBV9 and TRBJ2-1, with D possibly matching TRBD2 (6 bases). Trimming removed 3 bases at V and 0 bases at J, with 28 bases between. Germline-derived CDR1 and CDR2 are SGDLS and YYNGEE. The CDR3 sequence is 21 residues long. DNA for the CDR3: TGTGCCAGCAGCGCAGCTAACCGCCCCGGGGACTCCAGAAGCTCCTACAATGAGCAGTTCTTC. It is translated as CASSAANRPGDSRSSYNEQFF.

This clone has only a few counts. CDR3 amino acids: CAWSVSLSDGYTF. The CDR3 nucleotides are TGTGCCTGGAGTGTAAGCCTGAGCGATGGCTACACCTTC. The chain employs TRBV30 and TRBJ1-2, with D unresolved. Germline V gene data show CDR1 as GTSNPN and CDR2 as SVGIG (reference sequence). The CDR3 is 13 amino acids. Trimming took 0 bases from V and 6 from J, leaving 11 bases between them.

In DNA, the CDR3 is TGCAGCGTTGTCCGGGAAAAACCTAACTATGGCTACACCTTC. It is translated as CSVVREKPNYGYTF. V and J are TRBV29-1 and TRBJ1-2; D is undetermined. V was clipped by 4 bases and J by 0 bases, with 12 bases between them. Per germline, CDR1 SQVTM and CDR2 ANQGSEA. This CDR3 region has 14 residues.

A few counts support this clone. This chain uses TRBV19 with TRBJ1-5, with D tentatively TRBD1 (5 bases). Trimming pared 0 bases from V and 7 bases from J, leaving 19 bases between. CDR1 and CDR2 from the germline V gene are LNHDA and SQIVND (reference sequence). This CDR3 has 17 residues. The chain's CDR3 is CASSIDIRSRGNQPQHF. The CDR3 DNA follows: TGTGCCAGTAGTATAGATATCAGGAGTAGGGGTAACCAGCCCCAGCATTTT.

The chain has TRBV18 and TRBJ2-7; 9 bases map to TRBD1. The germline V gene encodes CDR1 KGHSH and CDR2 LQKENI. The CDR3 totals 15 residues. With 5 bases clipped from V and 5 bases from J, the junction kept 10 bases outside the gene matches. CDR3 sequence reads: CASSSLGTGPHEQYF. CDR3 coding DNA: TGTGCCAGCTCATCCTTAGGGACAGGGCCCCACGAGCAGTACTTC.

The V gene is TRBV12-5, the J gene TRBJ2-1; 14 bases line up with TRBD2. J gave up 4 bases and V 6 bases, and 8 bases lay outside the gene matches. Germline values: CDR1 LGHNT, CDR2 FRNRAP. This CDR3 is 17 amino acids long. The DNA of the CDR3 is TGTGCTAGTGGAAACCCGGGACTAGCGGGGGTTTACAATGAGCAGTTCTTC. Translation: CASGNPGLAGVYNEQFF.

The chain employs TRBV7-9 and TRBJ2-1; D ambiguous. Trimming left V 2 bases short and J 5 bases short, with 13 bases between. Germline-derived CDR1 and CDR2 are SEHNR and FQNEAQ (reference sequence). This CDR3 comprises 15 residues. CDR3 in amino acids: CASSLRQVEDNEQFF. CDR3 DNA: TGTGCCAGCAGCTTACGGCAGGTCGAAGACAATGAGCAGTTCTTC.

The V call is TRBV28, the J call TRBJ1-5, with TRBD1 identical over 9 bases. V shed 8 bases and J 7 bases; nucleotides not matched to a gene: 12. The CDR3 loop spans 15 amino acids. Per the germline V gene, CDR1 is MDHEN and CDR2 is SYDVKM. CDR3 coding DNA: TGTGCCAGCCAGGCCTGGGACAGGGAGGGCCAGCCCCAGCATTTT. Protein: CASQAWDREGQPQHF.

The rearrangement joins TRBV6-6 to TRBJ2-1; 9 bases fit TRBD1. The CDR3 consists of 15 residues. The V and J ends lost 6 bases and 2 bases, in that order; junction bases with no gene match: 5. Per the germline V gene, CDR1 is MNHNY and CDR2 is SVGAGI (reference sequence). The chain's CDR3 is CASSKTGGTYNEQFF. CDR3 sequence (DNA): TGTGCCAGCAGCAAAACAGGGGGCACCTACAATGAGCAGTTCTTC.